The clone carrying this TCR beta chain was found once. The data are from a study of blood T cell repertoires in COVID-19. Study at large: From T cells, B-cell-depleted T cells, or PBMCs came the material, which was cDNA or gDNA.

In the authors' methods: Estimated nucleated cell counts came from reference gene primer amplification. Some clones are missing from TCRdb's copy, which holds only in-frame ones; the method was immunoSEQ multiplex PCR. That table gives V, J and clone size, and the DNA gave D and trimming. The table has some 170,000 clones, roughly 89% seen once. This CDR3 is built from 16 residues. The ends were cut back, 0 bases at V and 1 base at J, with 10 bases in the middle. The sample was peripheral blood. V gene TRBV23-1 combines with J gene TRBJ1-5; D remains unclear. Being an ORF, TRBV23-1 has a function that is uncertain. This TCR was sampled from a woman aged 60 to 75 who had recovered from COVID-19. The CDR3: CASSQSTGWSNQPQHF. Written as DNA, the CDR3 is TGCGCCAGCAGTCAATCGACGGGTTGGAGCAATCAGCCCCAGCATTTT.